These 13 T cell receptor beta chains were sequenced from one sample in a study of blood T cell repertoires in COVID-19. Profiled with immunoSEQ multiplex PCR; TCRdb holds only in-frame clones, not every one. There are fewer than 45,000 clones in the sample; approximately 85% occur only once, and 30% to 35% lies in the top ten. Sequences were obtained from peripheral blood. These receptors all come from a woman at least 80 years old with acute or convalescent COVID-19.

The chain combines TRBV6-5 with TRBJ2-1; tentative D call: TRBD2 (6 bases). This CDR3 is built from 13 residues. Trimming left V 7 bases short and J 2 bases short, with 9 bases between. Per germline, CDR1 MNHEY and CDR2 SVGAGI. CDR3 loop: CASTGTAYNEQFF. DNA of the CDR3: TGTGCCAGCACTGGGACTGCCTACAATGAGCAGTTCTTC.

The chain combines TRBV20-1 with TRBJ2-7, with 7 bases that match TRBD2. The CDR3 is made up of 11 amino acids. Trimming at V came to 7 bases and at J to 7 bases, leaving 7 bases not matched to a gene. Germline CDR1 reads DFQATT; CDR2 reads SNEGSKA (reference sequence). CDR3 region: CSGGGSFEQYF. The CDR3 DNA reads TGCAGTGGGGGCGGGAGTTTTGAGCAGTACTTC.

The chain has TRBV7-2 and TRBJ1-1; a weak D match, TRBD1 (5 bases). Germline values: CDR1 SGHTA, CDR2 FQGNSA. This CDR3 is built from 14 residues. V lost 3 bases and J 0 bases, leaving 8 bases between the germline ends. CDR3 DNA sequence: TGTGCCAGCAGCTTCGGGGGGATGAACACTGAAGCTTTCTTT. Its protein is CASSFGGMNTEAFF.

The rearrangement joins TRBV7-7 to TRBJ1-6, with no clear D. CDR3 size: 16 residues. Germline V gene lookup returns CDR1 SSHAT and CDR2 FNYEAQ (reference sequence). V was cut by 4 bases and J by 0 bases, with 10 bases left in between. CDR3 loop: CASSSTRSSYNSPLHF. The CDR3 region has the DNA TGTGCCAGCAGCTCAACACGGAGCTCCTATAATTCACCCCTCCACTTT.

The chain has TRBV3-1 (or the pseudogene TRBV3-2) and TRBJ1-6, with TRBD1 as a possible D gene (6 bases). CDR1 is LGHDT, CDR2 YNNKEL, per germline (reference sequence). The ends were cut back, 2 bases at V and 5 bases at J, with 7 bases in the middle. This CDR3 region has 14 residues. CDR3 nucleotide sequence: TGTGCCAGCAGCCAAAACAGGGATAATTCACCCCTCCACTTT. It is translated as CASSQNRDNSPLHF.

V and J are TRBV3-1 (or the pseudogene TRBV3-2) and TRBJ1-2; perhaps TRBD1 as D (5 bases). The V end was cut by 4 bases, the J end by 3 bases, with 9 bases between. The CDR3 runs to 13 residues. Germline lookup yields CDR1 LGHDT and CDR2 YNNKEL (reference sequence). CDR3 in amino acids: CASSLGGDYGYTF. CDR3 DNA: TGTGCCAGCAGCCTGGGGGGGGACTATGGCTACACCTTC.

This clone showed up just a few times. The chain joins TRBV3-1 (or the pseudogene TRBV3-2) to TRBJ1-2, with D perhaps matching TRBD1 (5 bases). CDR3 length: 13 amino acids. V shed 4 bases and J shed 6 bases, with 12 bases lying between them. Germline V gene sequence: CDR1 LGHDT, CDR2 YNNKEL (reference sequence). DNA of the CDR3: TGTGCCAGCAGCCGTCTAGGGGCGGATGGCTACACCTTC. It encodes CASSRLGADGYTF.

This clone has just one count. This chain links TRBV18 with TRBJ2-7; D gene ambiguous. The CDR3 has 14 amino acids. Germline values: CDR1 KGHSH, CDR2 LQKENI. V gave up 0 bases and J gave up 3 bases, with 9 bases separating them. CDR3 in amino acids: CASSPPSGYYEQYF. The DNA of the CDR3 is TGTGCCAGCTCACCACCCTCAGGATACTACGAGCAGTACTTC.

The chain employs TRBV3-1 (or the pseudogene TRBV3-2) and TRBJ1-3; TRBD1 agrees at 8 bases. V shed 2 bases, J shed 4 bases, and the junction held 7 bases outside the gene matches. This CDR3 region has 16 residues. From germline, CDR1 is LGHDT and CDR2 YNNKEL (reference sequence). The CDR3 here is CASSQRITGGGNTIYF. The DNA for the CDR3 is TGTGCCAGCAGCCAACGCATAACAGGGGGAGGAAACACCATATATTTT.

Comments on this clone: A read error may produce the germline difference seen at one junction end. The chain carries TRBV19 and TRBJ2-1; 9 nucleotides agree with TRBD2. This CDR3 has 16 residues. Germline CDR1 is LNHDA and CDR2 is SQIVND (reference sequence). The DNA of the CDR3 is TGTGCCAGTAGTATAGATCTAGCGGGATCCTTCAATGAGCAGTTCTTC. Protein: CASSIDLAGSFNEQFF.

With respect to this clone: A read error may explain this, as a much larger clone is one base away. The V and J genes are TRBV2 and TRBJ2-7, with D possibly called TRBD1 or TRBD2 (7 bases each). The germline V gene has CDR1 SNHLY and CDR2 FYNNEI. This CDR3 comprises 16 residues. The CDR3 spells CARRGGEGVGSYEQYF. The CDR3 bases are TGTGCCCGCAGGGGGGGGGAAGGGGTGGGCTCCTACGAGCAGTACTTC.

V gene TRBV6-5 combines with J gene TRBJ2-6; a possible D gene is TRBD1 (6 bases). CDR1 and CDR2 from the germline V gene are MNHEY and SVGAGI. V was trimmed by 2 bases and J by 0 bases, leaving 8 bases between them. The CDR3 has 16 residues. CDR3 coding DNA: TGTGCCAGCAGTTACGTCAGGGGCTCTGGGGCCAACGTCCTGACTTTC. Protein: CASSYVRGSGANVLTF.

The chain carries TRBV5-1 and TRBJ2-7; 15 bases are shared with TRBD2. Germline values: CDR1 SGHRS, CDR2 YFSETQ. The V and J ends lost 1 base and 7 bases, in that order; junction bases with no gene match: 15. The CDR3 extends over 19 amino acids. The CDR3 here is CASSLIGLAGGPVSGEQYF. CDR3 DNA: TGCGCCAGCAGCTTGATAGGACTAGCGGGAGGGCCTGTTTCGGGGGAGCAGTACTTC.